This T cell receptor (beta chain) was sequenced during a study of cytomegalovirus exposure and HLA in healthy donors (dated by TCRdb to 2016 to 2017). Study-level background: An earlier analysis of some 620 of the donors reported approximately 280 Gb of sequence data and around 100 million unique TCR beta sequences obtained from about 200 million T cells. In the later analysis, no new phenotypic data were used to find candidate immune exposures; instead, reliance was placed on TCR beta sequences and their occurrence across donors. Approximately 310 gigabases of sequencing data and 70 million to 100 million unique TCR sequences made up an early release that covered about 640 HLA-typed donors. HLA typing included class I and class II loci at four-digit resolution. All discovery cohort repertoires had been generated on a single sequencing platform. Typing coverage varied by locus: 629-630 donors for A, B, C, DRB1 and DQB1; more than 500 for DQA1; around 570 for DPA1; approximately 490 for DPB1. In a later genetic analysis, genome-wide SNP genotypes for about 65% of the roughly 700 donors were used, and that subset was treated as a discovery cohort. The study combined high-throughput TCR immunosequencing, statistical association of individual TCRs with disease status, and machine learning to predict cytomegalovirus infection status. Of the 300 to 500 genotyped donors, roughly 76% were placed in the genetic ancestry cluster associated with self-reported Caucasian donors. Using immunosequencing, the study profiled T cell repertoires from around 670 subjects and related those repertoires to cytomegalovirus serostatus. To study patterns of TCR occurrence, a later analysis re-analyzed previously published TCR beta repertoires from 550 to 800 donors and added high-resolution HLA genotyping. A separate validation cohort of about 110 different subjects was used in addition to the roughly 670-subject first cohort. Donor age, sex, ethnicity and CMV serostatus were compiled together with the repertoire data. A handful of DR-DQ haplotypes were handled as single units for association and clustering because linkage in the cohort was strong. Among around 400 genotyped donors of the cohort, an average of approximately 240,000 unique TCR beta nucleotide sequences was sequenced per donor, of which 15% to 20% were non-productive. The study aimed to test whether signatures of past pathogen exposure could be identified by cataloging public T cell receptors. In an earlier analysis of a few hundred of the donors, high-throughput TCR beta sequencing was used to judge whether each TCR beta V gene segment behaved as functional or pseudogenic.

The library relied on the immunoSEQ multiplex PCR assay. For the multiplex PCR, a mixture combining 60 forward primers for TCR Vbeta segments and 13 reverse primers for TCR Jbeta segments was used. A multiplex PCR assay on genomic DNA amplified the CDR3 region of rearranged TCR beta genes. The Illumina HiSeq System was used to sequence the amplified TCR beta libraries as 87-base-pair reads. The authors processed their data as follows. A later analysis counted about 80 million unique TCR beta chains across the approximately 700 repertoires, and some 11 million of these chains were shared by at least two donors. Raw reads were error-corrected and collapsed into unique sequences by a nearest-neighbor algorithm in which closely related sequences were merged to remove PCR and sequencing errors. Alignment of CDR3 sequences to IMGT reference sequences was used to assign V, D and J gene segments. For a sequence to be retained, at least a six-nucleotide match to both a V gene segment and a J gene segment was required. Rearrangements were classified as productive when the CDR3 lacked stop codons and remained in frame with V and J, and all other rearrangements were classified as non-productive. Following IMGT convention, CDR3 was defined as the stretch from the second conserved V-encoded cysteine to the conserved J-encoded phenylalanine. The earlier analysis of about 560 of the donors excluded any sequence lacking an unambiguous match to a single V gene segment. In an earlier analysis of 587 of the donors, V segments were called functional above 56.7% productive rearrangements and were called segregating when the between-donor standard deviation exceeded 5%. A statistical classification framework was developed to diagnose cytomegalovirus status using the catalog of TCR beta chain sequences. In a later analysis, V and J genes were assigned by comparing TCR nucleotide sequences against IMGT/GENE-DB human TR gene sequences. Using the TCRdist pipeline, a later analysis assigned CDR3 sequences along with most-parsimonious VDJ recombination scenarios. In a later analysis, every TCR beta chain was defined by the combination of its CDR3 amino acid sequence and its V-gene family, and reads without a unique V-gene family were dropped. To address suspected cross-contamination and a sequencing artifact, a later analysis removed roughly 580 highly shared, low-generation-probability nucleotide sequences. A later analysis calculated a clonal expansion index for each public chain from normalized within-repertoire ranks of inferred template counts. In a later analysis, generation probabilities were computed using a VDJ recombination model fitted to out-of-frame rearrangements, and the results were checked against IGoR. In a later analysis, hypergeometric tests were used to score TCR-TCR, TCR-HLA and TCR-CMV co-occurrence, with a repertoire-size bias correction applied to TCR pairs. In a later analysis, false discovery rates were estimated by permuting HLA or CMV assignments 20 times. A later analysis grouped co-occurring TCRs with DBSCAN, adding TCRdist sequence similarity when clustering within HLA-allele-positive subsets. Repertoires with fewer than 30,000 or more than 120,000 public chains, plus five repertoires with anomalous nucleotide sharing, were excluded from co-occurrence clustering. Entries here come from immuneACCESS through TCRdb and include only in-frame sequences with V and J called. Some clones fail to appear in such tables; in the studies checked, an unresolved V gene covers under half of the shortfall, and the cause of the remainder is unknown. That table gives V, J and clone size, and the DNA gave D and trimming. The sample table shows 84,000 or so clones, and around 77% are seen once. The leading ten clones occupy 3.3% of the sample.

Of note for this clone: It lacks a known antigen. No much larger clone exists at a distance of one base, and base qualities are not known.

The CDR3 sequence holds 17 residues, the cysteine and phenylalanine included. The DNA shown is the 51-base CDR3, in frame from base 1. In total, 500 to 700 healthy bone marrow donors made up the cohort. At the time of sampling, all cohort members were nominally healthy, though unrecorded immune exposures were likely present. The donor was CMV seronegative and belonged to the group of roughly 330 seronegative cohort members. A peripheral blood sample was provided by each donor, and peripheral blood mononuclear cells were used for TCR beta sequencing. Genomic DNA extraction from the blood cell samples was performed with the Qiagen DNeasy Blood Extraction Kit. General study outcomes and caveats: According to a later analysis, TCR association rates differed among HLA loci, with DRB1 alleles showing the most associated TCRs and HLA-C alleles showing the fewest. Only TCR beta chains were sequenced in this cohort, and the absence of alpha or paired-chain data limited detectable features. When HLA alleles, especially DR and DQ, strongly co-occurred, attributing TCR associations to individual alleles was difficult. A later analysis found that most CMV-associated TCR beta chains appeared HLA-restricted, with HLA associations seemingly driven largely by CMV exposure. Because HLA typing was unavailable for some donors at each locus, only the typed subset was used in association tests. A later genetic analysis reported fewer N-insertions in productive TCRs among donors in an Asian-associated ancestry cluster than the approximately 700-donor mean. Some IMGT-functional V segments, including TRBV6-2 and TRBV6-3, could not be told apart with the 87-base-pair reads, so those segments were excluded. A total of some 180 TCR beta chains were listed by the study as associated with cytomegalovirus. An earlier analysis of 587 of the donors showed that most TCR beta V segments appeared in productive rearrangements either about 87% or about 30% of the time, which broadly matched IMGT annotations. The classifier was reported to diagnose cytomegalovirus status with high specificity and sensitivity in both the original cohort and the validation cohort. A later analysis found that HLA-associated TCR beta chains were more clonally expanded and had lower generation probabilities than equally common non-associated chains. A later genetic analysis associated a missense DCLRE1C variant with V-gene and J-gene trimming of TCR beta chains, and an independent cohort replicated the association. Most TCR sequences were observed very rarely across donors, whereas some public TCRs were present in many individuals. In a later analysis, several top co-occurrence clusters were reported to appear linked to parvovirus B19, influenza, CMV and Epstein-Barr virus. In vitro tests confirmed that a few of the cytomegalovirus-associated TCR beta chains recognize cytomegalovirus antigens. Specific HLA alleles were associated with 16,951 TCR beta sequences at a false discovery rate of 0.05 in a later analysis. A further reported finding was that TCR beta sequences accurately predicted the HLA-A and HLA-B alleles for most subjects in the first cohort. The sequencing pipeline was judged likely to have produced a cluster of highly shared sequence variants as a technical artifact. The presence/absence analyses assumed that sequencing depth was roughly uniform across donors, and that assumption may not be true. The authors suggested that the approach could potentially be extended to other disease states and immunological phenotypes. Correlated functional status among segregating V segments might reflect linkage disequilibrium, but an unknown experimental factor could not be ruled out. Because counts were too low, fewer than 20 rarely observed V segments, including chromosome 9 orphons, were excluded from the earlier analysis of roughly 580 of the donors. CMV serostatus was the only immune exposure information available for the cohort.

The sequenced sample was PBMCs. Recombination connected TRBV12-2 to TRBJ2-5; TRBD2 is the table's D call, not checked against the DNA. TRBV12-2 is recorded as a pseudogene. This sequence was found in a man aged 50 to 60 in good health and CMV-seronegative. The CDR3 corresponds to CASRLAFPGGPGETQYF. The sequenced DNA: TGTGCAAGTCGCTTAGCTTTCCCCGGGGGGCCCGGGGAGACCCAGTACTTC.